Presented here are 12 T cell receptor beta chains from one specimen sequenced in a study of T cell responses to AZD1222 COVID-19 vaccine. Data came from immunoSEQ multiplex PCR; TCRdb stores just in-frame clones and leaves some out. The table has fewer than 200,000 clones, around 92% seen once; the top ten hold roughly 4.4%. Source: peripheral blood, taken on day 0 of MenACWY control vaccination. These receptors all stem from an adult in good health.

The V and J genes are TRBV9 and TRBJ1-2; perhaps TRBD1 as D (5 bases). CDR1 is SGDLS and CDR2 is YYNGEE in the germline V gene. Between the trimmed V and J ends, which lost 0 bases and 0 bases, there was a span of 15 bases. CDR3 length: 17 amino acids. The CDR3 DNA is TGTGCCAGCAGCGTAGGCGCAGGGACGGGGTCTAACTATGGCTACACCTTC. This gives the protein CASSVGAGTGSNYGYTF.

This clone turned up a few times. This rearrangement joins TRBV25-1 to TRBJ2-1, with D possibly matching TRBD2 (7 bases). The V gene's germline CDR1 is MGHDK and CDR2 SYGVNS. The CDR3 is 17 residues long. V gave up 4 bases and J gave up 8 bases, with 24 bases separating them. This chain's CDR3 is CASSGIGGGSISDEQFF. CDR3 in DNA: TGTGCCAGCAGTGGTATCGGGGGCGGGAGCATCAGCGATGAGCAGTTCTTC.

J is TRBJ2-3 and V is TRBV2; 11 positions match TRBD2. This CDR3 region has 14 residues. In germline, CDR1 is SNHLY, CDR2 FYNNEI. The ends lost 6 bases at V and 11 bases at J; junction bases unmatched: 10. CDR3 in amino acids: CASRGTSGPVWQYF. CDR3 nucleotide sequence: TGTGCCAGCAGGGGGACTAGCGGTCCCGTTTGGCAGTATTTT.

J is TRBJ2-5 and V is TRBV28; TRBD2 agrees at 10 bases. This CDR3 contains 15 residues. Germline V gene sequence: CDR1 MDHEN, CDR2 SYDVKM. Germline trimming cut 4 bases from V and 3 bases from J; bases unmatched to any gene: 5. CDR3 region: CASSSLGLAEETQYF. The CDR3, as DNA: TGTGCCAGCAGTTCTCTCGGACTAGCGGAAGAGACCCAGTACTTC.

The rearrangement joins TRBV2 to TRBJ2-3; 9 bases line up with TRBD1. Germline V gene lookup returns CDR1 SNHLY and CDR2 FYNNEI. The CDR3 is 14 residues long. V trimming: 6 bases; J trimming: 3 bases; junction bases outside the gene matches: 4. CDR3 amino acids: CASRGGTGTDTQYF. The DNA for the CDR3 is TGTGCCAGCAGAGGTGGGACAGGGACAGATACGCAGTATTTT. Together with reference TRBV2 and TRBJ2-3, the CDR3 gives the full variable domain: EPEVTQTPSHQVTQMGQEVILRCVPISNHLYFYWYRQILGQKVEFLVSFYNNEISEKSEIFDDQFSVERPDGSNFTLKIRSTKLEDSAMYFCASRGGTGTDTQYFGPGTRLTVL.

This chain connects TRBV29-1 to TRBJ2-2; 14 nucleotides align to TRBD2. This CDR3 contains 18 residues. Trimming cost V 4 bases and J 7 bases; bases outside gene matches: 14. CDR1 is SQVTM and CDR2 is ANQGSEA in the germline V gene. CDR3 sequence reads: CSVVVFPGLAGVDGELFF. CDR3 DNA: TGCAGCGTTGTCGTTTTCCCGGGACTAGCGGGAGTAGACGGGGAGCTGTTTTTT.

The chain recombines TRBV2 with TRBJ1-1, with TRBD1 matching over 8 bases. This CDR3 has 15 residues. The germline V gene encodes CDR1 SNHLY and CDR2 FYNNEI. V shed 2 bases and J 2 bases; nucleotides not matched to a gene: 4. The CDR3 sequence is CASSEIQGVNTEAFF. Here the CDR3 DNA reads TGTGCCAGCAGTGAAATACAGGGGGTTAACACTGAAGCTTTCTTT.

Written as DNA, the CDR3 is TGTGCCAGCAGTTTATCAGGGCGAAGTCAGCCCCAGCATTTT. It codes for CASSLSGRSQPQHF. The rearrangement joins TRBV27 to TRBJ1-5; unclear D gene. This CDR3 comprises 14 residues. Per the germline V gene, CDR1 is MNHEY and CDR2 is SMNVEV (reference sequence). V gave up 0 bases and J gave up 6 bases, with 9 bases separating them.

CDR3 region: CASSLRRTGANVLTF. The CDR3 DNA reads as TGTGCCAGCAGCCTTAGAAGGACTGGGGCCAACGTCCTGACTTTC. The chain uses TRBV5-6 and TRBJ2-6; no clear D gene. Germline values: CDR1 SGHDT, CDR2 YYEEEE. The CDR3 sequence is 15 residues long. Trimming removed 4 bases from V and 2 bases from J, with 10 bases in between.

The gene calls are TRBV7-2 and TRBJ1-1; D is uncertain. V was trimmed by 3 bases and J by 2 bases, leaving 7 bases between them. This CDR3 region has 13 residues. Germline assignment: CDR1 SGHTA and CDR2 FQGNSA. CDR3 in amino acids: CASSFNRNTEAFF. CDR3 DNA sequence: TGTGCCAGCAGCTTTAACAGAAACACTGAAGCTTTCTTT.

To note about this clone: This specimen includes other DNA sequences encoding the same CDR3. V is TRBV30 and J is TRBJ1-1; D gene unclear. CDR1 is GTSNPN, CDR2 SVGIG, per germline (reference sequence). The CDR3 length is 13 residues. V gave up 0 bases and J gave up 1 base, with 6 bases separating them. CDR3 in DNA: TGTGCCTGGAGTGTAGCAGGGAACACTGAAGCTTTCTTT. Translation gives CAWSVAGNTEAFF.

The chain has TRBV6-5 and TRBJ2-2, with D perhaps TRBD2 (5 bases). Trimming took 1 base from V and 2 from J, leaving 11 bases between them. From germline, CDR1 is MNHEY and CDR2 SVGAGI. The CDR3 has 16 amino acids. The CDR3 DNA follows: TGTGCCAGCAGTTACTTCCAAGCGGTAAACACCGGGGAGCTGTTTTTT. It specifies CASSYFQAVNTGELFF.